Reported below is one T cell receptor (beta chain). CDR1 and CDR2 from the germline V gene are SNHLY and FYNNEI. V was pared by 3 bases and J by 4 bases, with 12 bases between. This CDR3 has 14 residues. The data are from a study of blood T cell repertoires in COVID-19. Study-level information: T cells, B-cell-depleted T cells, or PBMCs provided the cDNA or gDNA that served as material.

The authors' processing: Estimation of nucleated cell counts was performed using reference gene primer amplification. The method was immunoSEQ multiplex PCR; TCRdb's version includes in-frame clones alone and lacks a portion of them. V and J calls and clone size are copied from that table; D and trimming were computed from the DNA. The table includes about 240,000 clones, around 85% detected once. The sequencing input was peripheral blood. The clonotype was recovered from a woman of 80 years or more with acute or convalescent COVID-19. The genes are TRBV2 and TRBJ2-5; TRBD2 might be the D (6 bases). The CDR3 reads CASSDMGGRETQYF. CDR3 bases: TGTGCCAGCAGTGACATGGGAGGTCGAGAGACCCAGTACTTC.